This TCR beta chain was observed in a study of CD8 T cells in Susac syndrome. Study overall: Intravenous immunoglobulin alone or corticosteroids were being given to patients with Susac syndrome at blood draw, unless they were therapy-naive.

CD8+ and CD4+ blood T cells underwent TCR beta sequencing. RNA was extracted with the RNeasy kit, and a quantity of roughly 0.5 to 1 ug was reverse transcribed using random hexamers. In TCRdb, the immunoSEQ multiplex PCR reads were re-called with MiXCR into one record per CDR3 protein. The profile shows about 81,000 distinct CDR3 sequences, 94% of them singletons. This clonotype was picked up a small number of times. The sequence derives from a human donor with Susac syndrome. The sample consisted of CD8+ T cells from PBMCs.

The CDR3 loop reads CASWLGNEQFF. In nucleotides, the CDR3 is TGTGCCAGCTGGCTAGGGAATGAGCAGTTCTTC. V usage is TRBV6-1 and J usage is TRBJ2-1; no definite D call. CDR1 MNHNS and CDR2 SASEGT come from the germline V gene. V lost 8 bases and J lost 7, with 9 bases in between. This CDR3 is 11 amino acids long.